This TCR beta chain came from a study of blood T cell repertoires in COVID-19. Overall study: From T cells, B-cell-depleted T cells, or PBMCs came the material, which was cDNA or gDNA.

This clone has only one observation. TCRdb's table, derived via immunoSEQ multiplex PCR, lists solely in-frame clones and lacks some. The repertoire holds roughly 140,000 clones, with roughly 90% as singletons. With 0 bases clipped from V and 8 bases from J, the junction kept 8 bases outside the gene matches. Germline CDR1 GTSNPN, CDR2 SVGIG (reference sequence). This CDR3 comprises 15 residues. The study drew participants aged about 18 to 95 years from under 30 US areas. Sequenced sample: PBMCs or T cells enriched from blood (not recorded which). This TCR derives from a woman in her twenties or thirties with acute COVID-19. The V and J genes are TRBV30 and TRBJ2-1; the match to TRBD2 covers 9 bases. The CDR3 DNA reads as TGTGCCTGGAGTGTACCGGGACTAGCATTGGATGAGCAGTTCTTC. Its protein is CAWSVPGLALDEQFF.